The 8 T cell receptor beta chains in this list originate from one sample, sequenced in a study of blood T cell repertoires in COVID-19. Clones were read by immunoSEQ multiplex PCR, and TCRdb kept only the in-frame ones, dropping some. Of 70,000 to 85,000 clones in the sample, 70% to 90% are singletons; the top ten hold 15% to 19%. Sequenced sample: peripheral blood. The receptors were sampled from a woman over 75 with acute or convalescent COVID-19.

This chain uses TRBV7-6 with TRBJ1-5; D not certain. CDR3 length: 15 residues. Germline V gene data show CDR1 as SGHVS and CDR2 as FNYEAQ. V was clipped by 4 bases and J by 3 bases, with 13 bases between them. The CDR3 DNA follows: TGTGCCAGCAGCTCCGGGCCGAGGGACAATCAGCCCCAGCATTTT. Protein: CASSSGPRDNQPQHF. Supplemented by reference TRBV7-6 and TRBJ1-5, the full variable domain reads GAGVSQSPRYKVTKRGQDVALRCDPISGHVSLYWYRQALGQGPEFLTYFNYEAQQDKSGLPNDRFSAERPEGSISTLTIQRTEQRDSAMYRCASSSGPRDNQPQHFGDGTRLSIL.

The CDR3 sequence is CASSPTGLARGRTQYF. Here the CDR3 DNA reads TGTGCCAGCAGCCCCACAGGACTCGCGCGGGGGCGTACGCAGTATTTT. The genes are TRBV7-2 and TRBJ2-3, with TRBD2 as a possible D gene (7 bases). The CDR3 consists of 16 residues. With 5 bases removed from V and 8 bases from J, the gap between germline ends came to 23 bases. Germline assignment: CDR1 SGHTA and CDR2 FQGNSA.

V and J are TRBV18 and TRBJ2-7, with 8 bases that match TRBD1. The CDR3 runs to 13 residues. CDR1 is KGHSH and CDR2 is LQKENI in the germline V gene. Trimming took 3 bases from V and 6 from J; bases not matched to a gene: 4. The CDR3 here is CASSPLDRGEQYF. The DNA of the CDR3 is TGTGCCAGCTCACCCCTCGACAGGGGCGAGCAGTACTTC. Variable domain in full (rest from reference TRBV18 and TRBJ2-7): NAGVMQNPRHLVRRRGQEARLRCSPMKGHSHVYWYRQLPEEGLKFMVYLQKENIIDESGMPKERFSAEFPKEGPSILRIQQVVRGDSAAYFCASSPLDRGEQYFGPGTRLTVT.

The chain links TRBV10-3 to TRBJ1-6; 8 nucleotides agree with TRBD1. The V gene's germline CDR1 is ENHRY and CDR2 SYGVKD. V shed 3 bases and J 8 bases; nucleotides not matched to a gene: 6. The CDR3 is 15 residues long. CDR3 nucleotides: TGTGCCATCAGTGACGGACAGGGAAGCGATTCACCCCTCCACTTT. This gives the protein CAISDGQGSDSPLHF.

J is TRBJ2-2 and V is TRBV18, with 7 positions matching TRBD2. Trimming took 0 bases from V and 5 from J; bases not matched to a gene: 6. The CDR3 contains 16 residues. The V gene's germline CDR1 is KGHSH and CDR2 LQKENI. The chain's CDR3 is CASSPPVTSPTGELFF. The CDR3 region has the DNA TGTGCCAGCTCACCACCGGTGACTAGCCCTACCGGGGAGCTGTTTTTT. The complete variable domain, with remaining parts taken from reference TRBV18 and TRBJ2-2, reads NAGVMQNPRHLVRRRGQEARLRCSPMKGHSHVYWYRQLPEEGLKFMVYLQKENIIDESGMPKERFSAEFPKEGPSILRIQQVVRGDSAAYFCASSPPVTSPTGELFFGEGSRLTVL.

In this sample, this clone turned up many times. The chain joins TRBV28 to TRBJ1-2, with a tentative D call TRBD1 (6 bases). CDR3 length: 14 residues. Trimming shortened V by 2 bases and J by 3 bases, and 10 bases separated the two germline ends. The germline CDR1 and CDR2 sequences are MDHEN and SYDVKM. CDR3 nucleotide sequence: TGTGCCAGCAGTTTACAGGGGACCTACTATGGCTACACCTTC. This translates into CASSLQGTYYGYTF.

This sequence joins TRBV28 and TRBJ1-5; D is undetermined. Deletions cut 5 bases from V and 2 bases from J, with 10 bases between. Germline values: CDR1 MDHEN, CDR2 SYDVKM. The CDR3 covers 14 residues. CDR3 sequence: CASSPSYGNQPQHF. The DNA of the CDR3 is TGTGCCAGCAGTCCGTCCTACGGCAATCAGCCCCAGCATTTT.

V usage is TRBV29-1 and J usage is TRBJ2-7, with 7 bases identical to TRBD2. Per germline, CDR1 SQVTM and CDR2 ANQGSEA. The V and J ends lost 7 bases and 4 bases, in that order; junction bases with no gene match: 13. The CDR3 totals 14 residues. In DNA, the CDR3 is TGCAGCGCCTTGCGGGAAGGCGGGGGTTACGAGCAGTACTTC. Protein product: CSALREGGGYEQYF.